Presented here are 7 T cell receptor beta chains from one specimen sequenced in a study of blood T cells in healthy people across ages. A second PCR of 7 to 11 cycles used a sample-barcoded 5' primer and a J-beta primer mix. In TCRdb, the 5' RACE reads were re-called with MiXCR into one record per CDR3 protein. The sample yields hundreds of thousands of distinct CDR3 sequences, under 40% seen once. Material for sequencing was blood. All receptors come from a man younger than 35 in good health.

This clonotype was recorded at least ten times. The rearrangement uses TRBV9 and TRBJ2-3; D gene uncertain. The CDR3 runs to 13 residues. Germline CDR1 SGDLS, CDR2 YYNGEE. The V end was cut by 0 bases, the J end by 2 bases, with 4 bases between. The chain's CDR3 is CASSVAYTDTQYF. In DNA, the CDR3 is TGTGCCAGCAGCGTAGCCTACACAGATACGCAGTATTTT.

The chain has TRBV14 and TRBJ2-5; 11 nucleotides agree with TRBD2. The CDR3 sequence is 18 residues long. With V trimmed by 2 bases and J by 11 bases, 19 bases remained unmatched. CDR1 and CDR2 (germline): SGHDN, FVKESK. CDR3 bases: TGTGCCAGCAGCCAACAACTAGCGGGGGACCCCTGGAGTAATGAGCAGTACTTC. Residues: CASSQQLAGDPWSNEQYF.

This chain links TRBV6-1 with TRBJ2-1, with D possibly being TRBD2 (6 bases). The CDR3 sequence is 14 residues long. From germline, CDR1 is MNHNS and CDR2 SASEGT. V lost 6 bases to trimming and J lost 10 bases, with 19 bases between them. In DNA, the CDR3 is TGTGCCAGCAGGGAGGGGACCGGTGGCAACGAGCAGTTCTTC. Its protein is CASREGTGGNEQFF.

V gene TRBV6-5 combines with J gene TRBJ2-5; no clear D gene. V was pared by 0 bases and J by 2 bases, with 7 bases between. The germline V gene encodes CDR1 MNHEY and CDR2 SVGAGI. The CDR3 length is 14 residues. The CDR3 loop reads CASSYSILQETQYF. CDR3 nucleotides: TGTGCCAGCAGTTACTCGATCCTTCAAGAGACCCAGTACTTC.

The chain is built from TRBV20-1 and TRBJ1-2, with D maybe TRBD1 (6 bases). The CDR3 is 14 residues long. Trimming shortened V by 2 bases and J by 7 bases, and 17 bases separated the two germline ends. The germline CDR1 and CDR2 sequences are DFQATT and SNEGSKA (reference sequence). CDR3 sequence: CSARRDTHGGGYTF. The CDR3 bases are TGCAGTGCTAGACGGGACACCCATGGGGGTGGCTACACCTTC.

V usage is TRBV29-1 and J usage is TRBJ2-5; D may be TRBD1 (5 bases). Trimming took off 5 bases at V and 6 bases at J, with 19 bases between the two ends. Germline V lookup: CDR1 SQVTM, CDR2 ANQGSEA. The CDR3 has 14 amino acids. In DNA form, the CDR3 reads TGCAGCGTTAAATCCGCCCAGGGCCTGCAGACCCAGTACTTC. This gives the protein CSVKSAQGLQTQYF.

In its sample, this clonotype was seen many times. The chain uses TRBV3-1 and TRBJ2-5, with D unresolved. Germline CDR1 reads LGHDT; CDR2 reads YNNKEL (reference sequence). Trimming took 3 bases from V and 2 from J, leaving 4 bases between them. The CDR3 has 12 residues. DNA of the CDR3: TGTGCCAGCAGCCAGACACAAGAGACCCAGTACTTC. It specifies CASSQTQETQYF.